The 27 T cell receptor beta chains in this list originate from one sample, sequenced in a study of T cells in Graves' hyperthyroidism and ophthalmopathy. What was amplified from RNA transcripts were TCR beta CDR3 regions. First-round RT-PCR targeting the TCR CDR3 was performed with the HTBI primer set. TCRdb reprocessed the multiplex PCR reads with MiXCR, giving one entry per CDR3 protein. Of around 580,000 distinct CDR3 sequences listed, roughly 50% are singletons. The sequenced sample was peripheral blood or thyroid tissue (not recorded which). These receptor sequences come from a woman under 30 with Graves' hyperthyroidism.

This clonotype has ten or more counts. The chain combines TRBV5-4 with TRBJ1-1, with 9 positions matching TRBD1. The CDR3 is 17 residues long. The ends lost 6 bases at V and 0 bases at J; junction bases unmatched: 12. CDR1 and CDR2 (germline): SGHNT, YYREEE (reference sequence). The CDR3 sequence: CASTKLPGQGMNTEAFF. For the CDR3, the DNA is TGTGCCAGCACCAAACTACCGGGACAGGGCATGAACACTGAAGCTTTCTTT.

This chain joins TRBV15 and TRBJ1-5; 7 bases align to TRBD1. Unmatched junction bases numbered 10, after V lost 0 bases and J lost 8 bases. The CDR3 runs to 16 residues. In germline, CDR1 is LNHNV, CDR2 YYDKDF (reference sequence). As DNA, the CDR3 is TGTGCCACCAGCAGAGATCAGGGGGAGATTAAGGAGCCCCAGCATTTT. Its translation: CATSRDQGEIKEPQHF.

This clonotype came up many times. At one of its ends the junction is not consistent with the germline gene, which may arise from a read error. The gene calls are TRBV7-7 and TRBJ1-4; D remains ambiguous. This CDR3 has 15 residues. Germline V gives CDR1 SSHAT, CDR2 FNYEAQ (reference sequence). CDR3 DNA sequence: TGTGCTAGCAGCCCCCCGCCGCCTTTCAATGAAAAACTGTTTTTT. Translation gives CASSPPPPFNEKLFF.

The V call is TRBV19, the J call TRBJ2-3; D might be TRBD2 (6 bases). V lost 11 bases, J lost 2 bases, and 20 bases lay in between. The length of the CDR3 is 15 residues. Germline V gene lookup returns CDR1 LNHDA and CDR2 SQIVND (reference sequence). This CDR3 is CAGTESGTFTDTQYF. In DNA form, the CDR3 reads TGTGCCGGGACTGAATCCGGGACTTTCACAGATACGCAGTATTTT.

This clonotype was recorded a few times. CDR3 residues: CASSSTRVLSNQPQHF. Here the CDR3 DNA reads TGTGCCAGCAGTTCGACCAGGGTATTGAGTAATCAGCCCCAGCATTTT. V gene TRBV12-3 or TRBV12-4 combines with J gene TRBJ1-5; weak D call: TRBD1 (5 bases). The CDR3 spans 16 residues. Trimming shortened V by 4 bases and J by 4 bases, and 17 bases separated the two germline ends.

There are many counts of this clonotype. CDR3 in DNA: TGCAGTGCTGCCCAGGAGACCCAGTACTTC. Translating gives CSAAQETQYF. The gene calls are TRBV20-1 and TRBJ2-5, with D uncertain. Germline CDR1 DFQATT, CDR2 SNEGSKA (reference sequence). Trimming left V 5 bases short and J 5 bases short, with 6 bases between. CDR3 length: 10 amino acids.

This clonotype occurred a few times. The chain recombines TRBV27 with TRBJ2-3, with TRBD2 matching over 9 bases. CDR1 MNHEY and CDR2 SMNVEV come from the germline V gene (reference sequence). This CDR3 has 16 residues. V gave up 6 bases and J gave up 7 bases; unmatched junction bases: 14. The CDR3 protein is CASSVVRAGGRNTQYF. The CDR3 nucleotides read TGTGCCAGCAGCGTAGTCCGAGCGGGAGGTCGGAATACGCAGTATTTT.

CDR3 protein: CSVDGRGQPQHF. The CDR3 region has the DNA TGCAGCGTTGACGGGAGGGGGCAGCCCCAGCATTTT. The chain has TRBV29-1 and TRBJ1-5; D perhaps matches TRBD1 (6 bases). The germline gives CDR1 SQVTM, CDR2 ANQGSEA. The CDR3 is made up of 12 amino acids. V lost 3 bases and J 7 bases, leaving 10 bases between the germline ends. Supplemented by reference TRBV29-1 and TRBJ1-5, the full variable domain reads SAVISQKPSRDICQRGTSLTIQCQVDSQVTMMFWYRQQPGQSLTLIATANQGSEATYESGFVIDKFPISRPNLTFSTLTVSNMSPEDSSIYLCSVDGRGQPQHFGDGTRLSIL.

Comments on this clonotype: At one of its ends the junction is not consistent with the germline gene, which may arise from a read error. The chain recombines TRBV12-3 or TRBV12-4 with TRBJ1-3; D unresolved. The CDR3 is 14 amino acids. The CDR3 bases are TGTGCCAGCAATTTCGGGAGCTCTGGAAACACCATGTATTTT. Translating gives CASNFGSSGNTMYF.

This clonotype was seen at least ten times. CDR3: CASSLEGSRLQETQYF. CDR3 coding DNA: TGTGCCAGCAGCTTGGAAGGGTCCAGGTTACAAGAGACCCAGTACTTC. The chain joins TRBV5-8 to TRBJ2-5, with unresolved D. Trimming removed 0 bases at V and 2 bases at J, with 14 bases between. Germline loops: CDR1 SGHTS, CDR2 YDEGEE. The CDR3 consists of 16 residues.

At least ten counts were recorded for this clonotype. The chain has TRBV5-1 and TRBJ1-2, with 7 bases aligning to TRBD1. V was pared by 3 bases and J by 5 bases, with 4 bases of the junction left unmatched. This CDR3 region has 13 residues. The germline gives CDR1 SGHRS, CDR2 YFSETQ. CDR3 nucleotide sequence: TGCGCCAGCAGCTACGACAGGGCGTATGGCTACACCTTC. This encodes CASSYDRAYGYTF.

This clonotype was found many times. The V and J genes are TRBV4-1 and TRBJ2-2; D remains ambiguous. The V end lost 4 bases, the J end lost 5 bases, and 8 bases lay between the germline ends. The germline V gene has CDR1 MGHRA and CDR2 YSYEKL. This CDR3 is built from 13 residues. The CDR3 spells CASSRMGTGELFF. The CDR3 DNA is TGCGCCAGCAGCCGGATGGGGACCGGGGAGCTGTTTTTT.

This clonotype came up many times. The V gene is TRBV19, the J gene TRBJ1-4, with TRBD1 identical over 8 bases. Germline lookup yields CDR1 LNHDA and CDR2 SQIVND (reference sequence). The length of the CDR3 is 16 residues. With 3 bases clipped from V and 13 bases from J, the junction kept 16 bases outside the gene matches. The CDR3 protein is CASSISGTGSRKGLFF. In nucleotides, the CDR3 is TGTGCCAGTAGTATTTCTGGGACAGGCTCTAGAAAGGGACTGTTTTTT.

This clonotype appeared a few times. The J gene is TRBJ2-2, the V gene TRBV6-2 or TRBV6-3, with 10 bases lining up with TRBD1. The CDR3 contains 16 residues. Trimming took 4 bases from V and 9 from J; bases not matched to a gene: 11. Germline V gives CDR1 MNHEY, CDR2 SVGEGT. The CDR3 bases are TGTGCCAGCAGTTCTCCCGGGACAGGGGAAAATCGGGAGCTGTTTTTT. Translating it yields CASSSPGTGENRELFF.

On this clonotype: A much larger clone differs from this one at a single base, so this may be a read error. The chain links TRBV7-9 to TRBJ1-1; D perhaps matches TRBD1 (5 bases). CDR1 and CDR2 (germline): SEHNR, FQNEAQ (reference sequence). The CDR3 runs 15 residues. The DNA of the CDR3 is TGCGCCAGCAGCCCAGAGGACGGGGCAGCAACTGAAGCTTTCTTT. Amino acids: CASSPEDGAATEAFF.

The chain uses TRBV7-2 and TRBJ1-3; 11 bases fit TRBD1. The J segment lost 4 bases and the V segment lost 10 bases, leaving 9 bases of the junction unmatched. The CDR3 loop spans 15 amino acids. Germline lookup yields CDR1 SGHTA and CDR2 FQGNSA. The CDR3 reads CATADRGQTGNTIYF. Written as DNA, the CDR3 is TGTGCCACCGCGGACAGGGGGCAAACGGGAAACACCATATATTTT.

The CDR3, as DNA: TGCAGCTATGCGGACAGAGCTAACACTGAAGCTTTCTTT. Translating it yields CSYADRANTEAFF. The chain links TRBV29-1 to TRBJ1-1; D might be TRBD1 (6 bases). V was clipped by 8 bases and J by 2 bases, with 15 bases between them. This CDR3 spans 13 amino acids. CDR1 SQVTM and CDR2 ANQGSEA come from the germline V gene.

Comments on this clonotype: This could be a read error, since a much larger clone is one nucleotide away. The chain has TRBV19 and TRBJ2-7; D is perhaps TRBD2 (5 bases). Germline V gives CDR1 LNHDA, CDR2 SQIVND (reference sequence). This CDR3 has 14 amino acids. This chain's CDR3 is CASSIGLASYEQHF. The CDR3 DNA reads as TGTGCCAGTAGTATCGGGTTAGCGTCCTACGAGCAGCACTTC.

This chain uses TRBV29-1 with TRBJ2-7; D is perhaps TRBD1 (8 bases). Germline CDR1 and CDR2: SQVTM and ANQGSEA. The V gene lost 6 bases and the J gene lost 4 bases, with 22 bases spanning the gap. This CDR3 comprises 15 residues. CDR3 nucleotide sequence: TGCAGCGTGTTGGAGGGGGGGCAGGGGGCTTACGAGCAGTACTTC. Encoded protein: CSVLEGGQGAYEQYF.

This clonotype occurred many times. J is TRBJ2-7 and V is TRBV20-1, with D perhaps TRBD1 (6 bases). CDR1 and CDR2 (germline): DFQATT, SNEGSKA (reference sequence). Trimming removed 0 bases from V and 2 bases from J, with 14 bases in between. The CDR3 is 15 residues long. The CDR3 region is CSARDRMGATYEQYF. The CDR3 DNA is TGCAGTGCTAGAGATAGAATGGGGGCAACCTACGAGCAGTACTTC.

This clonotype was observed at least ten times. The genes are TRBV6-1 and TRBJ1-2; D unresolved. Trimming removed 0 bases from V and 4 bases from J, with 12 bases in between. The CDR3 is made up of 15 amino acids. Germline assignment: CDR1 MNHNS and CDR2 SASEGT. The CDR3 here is CASSEAREVVYGYTF. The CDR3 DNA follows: TGTGCCAGCAGTGAAGCGAGGGAAGTTGTCTATGGCTACACCTTC.

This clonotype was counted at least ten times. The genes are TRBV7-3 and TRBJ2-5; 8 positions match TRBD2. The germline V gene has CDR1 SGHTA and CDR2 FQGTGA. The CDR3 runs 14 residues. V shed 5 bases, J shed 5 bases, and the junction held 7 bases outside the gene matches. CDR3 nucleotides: TGTGCCAGCAGCCCCAGCGGGAGCCGGGAGACCCAGTACTTC. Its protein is CASSPSGSRETQYF.

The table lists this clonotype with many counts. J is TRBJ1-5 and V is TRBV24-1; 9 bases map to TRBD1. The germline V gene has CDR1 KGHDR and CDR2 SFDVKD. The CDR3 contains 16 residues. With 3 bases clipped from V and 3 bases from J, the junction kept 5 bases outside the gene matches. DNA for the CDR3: TGTGCCACCAGTGATGTCCGGGACAGGGACAATCAGCCCCAGCATTTT. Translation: CATSDVRDRDNQPQHF.

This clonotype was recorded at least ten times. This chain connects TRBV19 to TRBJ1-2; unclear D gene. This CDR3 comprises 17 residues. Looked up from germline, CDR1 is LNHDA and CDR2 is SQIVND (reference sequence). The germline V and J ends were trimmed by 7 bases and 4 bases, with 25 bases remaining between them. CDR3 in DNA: TGTGCCAGTACCCCCGGACGTAACGCAATTGCGGGCTATGGCTACACCTTC. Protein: CASTPGRNAIAGYGYTF.

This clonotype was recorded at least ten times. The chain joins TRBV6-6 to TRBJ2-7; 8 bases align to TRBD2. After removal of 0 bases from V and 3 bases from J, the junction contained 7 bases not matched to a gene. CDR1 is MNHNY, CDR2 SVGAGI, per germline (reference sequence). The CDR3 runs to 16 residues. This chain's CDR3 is CASSYSIERELYEQYF. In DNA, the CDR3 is TGTGCCAGCAGTTACTCGATCGAGCGGGAGCTCTACGAGCAGTACTTC.

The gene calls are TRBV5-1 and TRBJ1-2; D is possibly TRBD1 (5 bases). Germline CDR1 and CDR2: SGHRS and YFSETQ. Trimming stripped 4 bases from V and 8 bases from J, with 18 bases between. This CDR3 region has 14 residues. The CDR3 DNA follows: TGCGCCAGCAGCCCCCACCGGGGGGTAGACGGCTACACCTTC. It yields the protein CASSPHRGVDGYTF.

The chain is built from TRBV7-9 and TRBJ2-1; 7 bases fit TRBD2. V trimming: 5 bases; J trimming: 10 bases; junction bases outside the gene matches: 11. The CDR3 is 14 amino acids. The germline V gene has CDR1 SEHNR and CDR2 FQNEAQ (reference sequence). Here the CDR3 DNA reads TGTGCCAGCAGCGCCGGCAGCGGGACTTACGAGCAGTTCTTC. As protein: CASSAGSGTYEQFF.